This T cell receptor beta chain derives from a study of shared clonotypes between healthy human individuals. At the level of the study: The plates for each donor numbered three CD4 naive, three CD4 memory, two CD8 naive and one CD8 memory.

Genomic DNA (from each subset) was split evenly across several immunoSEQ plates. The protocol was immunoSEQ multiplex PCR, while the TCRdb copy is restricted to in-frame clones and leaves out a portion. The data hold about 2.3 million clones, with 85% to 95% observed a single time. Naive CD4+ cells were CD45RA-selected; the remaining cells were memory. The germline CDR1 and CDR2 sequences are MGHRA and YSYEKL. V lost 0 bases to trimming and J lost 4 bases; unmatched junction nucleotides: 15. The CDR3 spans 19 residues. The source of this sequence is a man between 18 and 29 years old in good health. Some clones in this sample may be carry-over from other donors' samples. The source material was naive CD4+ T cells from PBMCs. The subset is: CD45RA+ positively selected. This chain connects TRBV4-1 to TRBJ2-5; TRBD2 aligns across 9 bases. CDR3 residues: CASSQDTGGRARGGETQYF. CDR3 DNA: TGCGCCAGCAGCCAAGATACGGGCGGGAGGGCGAGAGGTGGAGAGACCCAGTACTTC.